This TCR beta chain appears in the sequencing data of a study of identical twins. This clonotype was recorded at least ten times. TCRdb analysed the 5' RACE reads with MiXCR anew, one entry per CDR3 protein. The sample yields around 490,000 distinct CDR3 sequences, roughly 13% seen once. This CDR3 has 14 amino acids. The V gene's germline CDR1 is SGHTA and CDR2 FQGNSA. V lost 5 bases to trimming and J lost 2 bases; unmatched junction nucleotides: 4. This sample was also put to use in a study of yellow fever vaccine responses in identical twins.

The TCR originated in a woman aged 18-35 years in good health. The V call is TRBV7-2, the J call TRBJ2-3; 7 bases line up with TRBD2. Sequencing was done on a sample of CD4+ T cells sorted from blood. CDR3 sequence reads: CASSRTSNTDTQYF. The CDR3 DNA reads as TGTGCCAGCAGCCGGACTAGTAACACAGATACGCAGTATTTT.